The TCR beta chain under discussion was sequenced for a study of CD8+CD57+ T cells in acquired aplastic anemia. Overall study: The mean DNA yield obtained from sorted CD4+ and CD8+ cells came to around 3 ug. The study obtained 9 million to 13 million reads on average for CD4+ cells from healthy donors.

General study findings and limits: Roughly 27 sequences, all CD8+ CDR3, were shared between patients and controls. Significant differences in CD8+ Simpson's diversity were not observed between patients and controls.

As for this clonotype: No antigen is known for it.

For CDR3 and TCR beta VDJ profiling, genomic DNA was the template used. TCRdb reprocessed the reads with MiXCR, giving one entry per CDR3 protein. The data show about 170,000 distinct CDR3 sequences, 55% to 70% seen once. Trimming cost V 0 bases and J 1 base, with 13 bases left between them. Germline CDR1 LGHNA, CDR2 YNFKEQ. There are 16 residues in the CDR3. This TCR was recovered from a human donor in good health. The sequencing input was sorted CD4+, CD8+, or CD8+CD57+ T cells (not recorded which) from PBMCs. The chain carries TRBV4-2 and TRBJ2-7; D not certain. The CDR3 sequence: CASSQEVTIRSYEQYF. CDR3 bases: TGTGCCAGCAGCCAAGAGGTAACGATTAGGTCCTACGAGCAGTACTTC.